Included here is one TCR beta chain sequence, with context. Antigen specificity is unknown. One base away lies a much larger clone, so this may be a sequencing read error. Researchers report isolating at least 7 million PBMCs per sample. These data originate in a study of blood T cells in healthy people across ages. Study as a whole: Template switching retrieved approximately one barcoded beta molecule for each two T cells.

A second PCR of roughly 7 to 11 cycles used a sample-barcoded 5' primer and a J-beta primer mix. A template-switch adaptor that had 12 random nucleotides put a tag on each cDNA molecule. Using its own MiXCR run on the 5' RACE reads, TCRdb lists one record per CDR3 protein. The sample consists of about 640,000 distinct CDR3 sequences, 45% to 65% of them appearing once. Notes on the study in general: Without sorted subsets, naive and antigen-experienced compartments could not be conclusively compared.

The germline CDR1 and CDR2 sequences are MNHNY and SVGAGI (reference sequence). This CDR3 is built from 12 residues. Trimming left V 7 bases short and J 7 bases short, with 14 bases between. The genes are TRBV6-6 and TRBJ2-7; D assignment may be TRBD1 or TRBD2 (5 bases each). The sample was blood. This TCR was sampled from a man aged 55 to 70 in good health. The CDR3 loop is CASMGVGNEQYF. In DNA, the CDR3 is TGTGCCAGCATGGGGGTTGGCAATGAGCAGTACTTC.